The 14 T cell receptor beta chains below were found in one sample sequenced in a study of metastatic and nonmetastatic thyroid tumors. TCRdb called clones again from the PCR reads with MiXCR. The table lists some 21,000 clones, about a fifth of them singletons, with around 30% in the top ten. No patient had received any treatment before thyroid surgery. Sequencing input: blood. The origin of the receptors is a female donor with papillary thyroid cancer or a benign thyroid nodule (not recorded which). Some clones in this sample may be carry-over from other donors' samples.

This clone was seen many times. The CDR3 loop is CASSLSSREGEQFF. CDR3 coding DNA: TGTGCCAGCAGTCTCAGTTCTCGCGAAGGTGAGCAGTTCTTC. The V call is TRBV2, the J call TRBJ2-1; D gene unclear. The CDR3 is 14 residues long. V dropped 5 bases and J dropped 9 bases, with 17 bases sitting between them. CDR1 and CDR2 (germline): SNHLY, FYNNEI.

This clone was recorded a few times. The V and J genes are TRBV28 and TRBJ2-7, with a tentative D call TRBD2 (6 bases). The germline V and J ends were trimmed by 3 bases and 4 bases, with 16 bases remaining between them. Germline CDR1 reads MDHEN; CDR2 reads SYDVKM. The CDR3 is 15 residues long. CDR3 amino acids: CASSFASRGVYEQYF. The DNA of the CDR3 is TGTGCCAGCAGTTTTGCGTCGCGGGGTGTTTACGAGCAGTACTTC.

In its sample, this clone was seen many times. This chain links TRBV7-2 with TRBJ2-4, with D possibly being TRBD1 or TRBD2 (6 bases each). Germline-derived CDR1 and CDR2 are SGHTA and FQGNSA. Trimming left V 5 bases short and J 9 bases short, with 20 bases between. The CDR3 loop spans 15 amino acids. CDR3 DNA sequence: TGTGCCAGCAGCGCTTGGGTACAGGGAGGTTCCATTCAGTACTTC. Its translation is CASSAWVQGGSIQYF.

This clone appeared a few times. The genes are TRBV28 and TRBJ2-7; 10 positions agree with TRBD1. This CDR3 region has 14 residues. Per the germline V gene, CDR1 is MDHEN and CDR2 is SYDVKM. Unmatched junction bases numbered 8, after V lost 5 bases and J lost 7 bases. The CDR3 bases are TGTGCCAGCAGTGCCAGGGACAGGGGCGGGGAGCAGTACTTC. Protein: CASSARDRGGEQYF.

This clone was seen ten or more times. A much larger clone differs by one base, so this may be a read error. This rearrangement joins TRBV6-1 to TRBJ2-7; 7 nucleotides line up with TRBD1. The V segment lost 6 bases and the J segment 6 bases; nucleotides outside the gene matches: 11. The germline gives CDR1 MNHNS, CDR2 SASEGT. CDR3 size: 14 residues. The CDR3 here is CASRRGQNICEQYF. The CDR3 DNA reads as TGTGCCAGCAGGAGGGGGCAAAACATTTGCGAGCAGTACTTC.

The genes are TRBV19 and TRBJ2-2; 13 nucleotides align to TRBD2. Germline CDR1 LNHDA, CDR2 SQIVND (reference sequence). V lost 7 bases and J lost 5; bases outside the gene matches: 7. The CDR3 has 16 amino acids. Here the CDR3 DNA reads TGTGCCAGTATGTGGACTAGCGGGGGATTAACCGGGGAGCTGTTTTTT. Translation: CASMWTSGGLTGELFF.

This clone was seen repeatedly, ten times or more. V and J are TRBV10-3 and TRBJ2-3, with TRBD2 as a possible D gene (5 bases). Germline V gene lookup returns CDR1 ENHRY and CDR2 SYGVKD. The CDR3 is 14 residues long. Trimming left V 3 bases short and J 5 bases short, with 12 bases between. For the CDR3, the DNA is TGTGCCATCAGTGACGGACTTTCGGGAGATACGCAGTATTTT. Translating gives CAISDGLSGDTQYF.

Judged by abundance, this clone is medium-sized. This chain connects TRBV28 to TRBJ1-2, with D possibly matching TRBD1 (5 bases). This CDR3 has 14 amino acids. V lost 6 bases to trimming and J lost 0 bases, with 11 bases between them. Germline assignment: CDR1 MDHEN and CDR2 SYDVKM. The CDR3 DNA sequence: TGTGCCAGCAGCCCTCCGACAGCTAACTATGGCTACACCTTC. This sequence encodes CASSPPTANYGYTF.

Remarks on this clone: The junction differs from germline at one of its ends, possibly a read error. This chain uses TRBV11-1 with TRBJ2-6; no definite D call. The germline V gene has CDR1 SGHAT and CDR2 FQDESV (reference sequence). This CDR3 is 16 amino acids long. The CDR3 reads CASSFQVSSGTNVLTF. As DNA, the CDR3 is TGTGCCAGCAGCTTCCAGGTATCCTCTGGGACCAACGTCCTGACTTTC.

This clone is medium-sized by share. The gene calls are TRBV6-1 and TRBJ2-7; D gene uncertain. CDR1 and CDR2 from the germline V gene are MNHNS and SASEGT. This CDR3 region has 14 residues. Trimming stripped 7 bases from V and 3 bases from J, with 16 bases between. DNA of the CDR3: TGTGCCAGCAACTCTGAGCCGCCCTTCTACGAGCAGTACTTC. As protein: CASNSEPPFYEQYF.

The chain employs TRBV7-3 and TRBJ2-3; 7 bases line up with TRBD2. Losses at the gene ends were 1 base for V and 7 bases for J; bases not matched to a gene: 11. Germline V gives CDR1 SGHTA, CDR2 FQGTGA. This CDR3 is built from 16 residues. The CDR3 nucleotides are TGTGCCAGCAGCTTAAGCGGGAGCCCCTCATTAAATACGCAGTATTTT. Translated: CASSLSGSPSLNTQYF.

This clone was observed many times. This chain connects TRBV9 to TRBJ2-7; D is unclear. The CDR3 is 11 residues long. The germline gives CDR1 SGDLS, CDR2 YYNGEE. The germline V and J ends were trimmed by 3 bases and 6 bases, with 7 bases remaining between them. CDR3 bases: TGTGCCAGCAGCGCTAGTGCCGAGCAGTACTTC. It specifies CASSASAEQYF.

This clone was observed at least ten times. This chain uses TRBV19 with TRBJ1-5; possible D gene TRBD1, 5 bases. The germline gives CDR1 LNHDA, CDR2 SQIVND (reference sequence). There are 16 residues in the CDR3. Trimming shortened V by 5 bases and J by 3 bases, and 17 bases separated the two germline ends. As DNA, the CDR3 is TGTGCCAGTAGTCGTTGGACGGGACGGAACAATCAGCCCCAGCATTTT. Translating gives CASSRWTGRNNQPQHF.

The chain combines TRBV28 with TRBJ2-2, with D possibly matching TRBD1 (5 bases). CDR3 length equals 16 residues. The V end was cut by 6 bases, the J end by 7 bases, with 21 bases between. Germline CDR1 MDHEN, CDR2 SYDVKM. CDR3 loop: CASSLTVGALNGELFF. CDR3 nucleotide sequence: TGTGCCAGCAGCCTGACAGTGGGCGCGTTAAACGGGGAGCTGTTTTTT.